This T cell receptor (beta chain) was recorded in a study of response to subunit inactivated influenza vaccine. Study-level findings and limits: The authors suggested that few new T cells are recruited per seasonal influenza vaccination.

The CDR3 covers 14 residues. The germline V gene encodes CDR1 MNHEY and CDR2 SVGAGI. Between the trimmed V and J ends, which lost 2 bases and 0 bases, there was a span of 7 bases. One entry per CDR3 protein results from TCRdb running MiXCR on the RT-PCR reads. The table lists about 830,000 distinct CDR3 sequences, approximately 17% of them singletons. There are many counts of this clonotype. What it binds is unknown. The source was PBMCs from blood, collected 4 to 6 days after vaccination. The receptor was derived from a man between 45 and 60 years old who received an inactivated influenza vaccine. The rearrangement joins TRBV6-5 to TRBJ1-1; no definite D call. CDR3 in DNA: TGTGCCAGCAGTTACGGGCAGATGAACACTGAAGCTTTCTTT. As protein: CASSYGQMNTEAFF.